This TCR beta chain was sequenced for a study of blood T cells in healthy people across ages. Study-wide results and caveats: Donors of long life had a larger count of naive CD4+ cells and greater diversity than aged donors. Diversity of TCR beta per million T cells declined in a roughly linear way with age. Naive T cell percentage and TCR beta diversity correlated strongly.

PBMCs, at least 6 million per sample, were isolated. This CDR3 has 14 residues. The ends lost 3 bases at V and 6 bases at J; junction bases unmatched: 6. From germline, CDR1 is SGHTS and CDR2 YDEGEE. This clonotype was seen only a few times. The target antigen is unknown. For the second PCR, which ran for 7 to 11 cycles, a sample-barcoded 5' primer and a J-beta primer mix were used. TCRdb reanalysed the 5' RACE reads using MiXCR and keeps one entry per CDR3 protein. The data contain around 970,000 distinct CDR3 sequences, roughly 51% of them singletons. The TCR sequence derives from a woman in her sixties or seventies in good health. Specimen: blood. The chain carries TRBV5-8 and TRBJ2-3, with 8 positions matching TRBD1. The CDR3 loop reads CASSSRTGLDTQYF. For the CDR3, the DNA is TGTGCCAGCAGCTCCAGGACAGGGTTGGATACGCAGTATTTT.